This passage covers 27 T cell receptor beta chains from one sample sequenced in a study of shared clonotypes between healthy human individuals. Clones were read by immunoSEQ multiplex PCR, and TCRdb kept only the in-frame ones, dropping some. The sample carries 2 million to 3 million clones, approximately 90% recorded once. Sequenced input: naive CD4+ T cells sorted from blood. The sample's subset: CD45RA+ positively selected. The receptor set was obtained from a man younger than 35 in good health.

The DNA for the CDR3 is TGTGCCAGCAGTTTGGGACTAGGACAGGGTACGCAGTACTTC. This gives the protein CASSLGLGQGTQYF. The V gene is TRBV27, the J gene TRBJ2-7; perhaps D is TRBD1 or TRBD2 (8 bases each). Germline V gene data show CDR1 as MNHEY and CDR2 as SMNVEV (reference sequence). V dropped 3 bases and J dropped 9 bases, with 18 bases sitting between them. The CDR3 is 14 amino acids.

The DNA for the CDR3 is TGTGCCAGCAGCACCCGGGTCGTTGGCACAGATACGCAGTATTTT. Its translation is CASSTRVVGTDTQYF. The rearrangement uses TRBV7-2 and TRBJ2-3; no clear D gene. The V gene lost 5 bases and the J gene lost 1 base, with 13 bases spanning the gap. The CDR3 consists of 15 residues. CDR1 is SGHTA, CDR2 FQGNSA, per germline.

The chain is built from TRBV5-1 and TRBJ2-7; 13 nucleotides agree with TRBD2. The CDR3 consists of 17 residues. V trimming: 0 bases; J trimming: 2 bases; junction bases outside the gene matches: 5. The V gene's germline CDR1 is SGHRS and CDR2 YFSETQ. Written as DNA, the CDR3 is TGCGCCAGCAGCTTGGGACTAGCGGGAGGCGGGGCCTACGAGCAGTACTTC. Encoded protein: CASSLGLAGGGAYEQYF.

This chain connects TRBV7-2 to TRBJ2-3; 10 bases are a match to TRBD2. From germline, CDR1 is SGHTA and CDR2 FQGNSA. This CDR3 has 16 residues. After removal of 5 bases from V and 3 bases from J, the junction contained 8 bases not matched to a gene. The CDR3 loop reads CASSKQPSGGTDTQYF. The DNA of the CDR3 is TGTGCCAGCAGCAAACAGCCTAGCGGGGGAACAGATACGCAGTATTTT. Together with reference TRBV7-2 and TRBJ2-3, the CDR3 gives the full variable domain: GAGVSQSPSNKVTEKGKDVELRCDPISGHTALYWYRQSLGQGLEFLIYFQGNSAPDKSGLPSDRFSAERTGGSVSTLTIQRTQQEDSAVYLCASSKQPSGGTDTQYFGPGTRLTVL.

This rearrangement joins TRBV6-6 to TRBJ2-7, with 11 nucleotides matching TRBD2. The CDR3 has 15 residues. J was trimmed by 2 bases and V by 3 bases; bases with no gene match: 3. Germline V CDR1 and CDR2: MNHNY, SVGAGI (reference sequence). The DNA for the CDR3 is TGTGCCAGCAGTTATACTAGCGGGAGCACCTACGAGCAGTACTTC. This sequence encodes CASSYTSGSTYEQYF.

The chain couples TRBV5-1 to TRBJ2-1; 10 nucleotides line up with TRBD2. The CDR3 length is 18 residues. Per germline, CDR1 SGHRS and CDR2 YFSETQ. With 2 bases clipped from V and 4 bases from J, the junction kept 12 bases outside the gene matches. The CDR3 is CASSFPPGSSGGYNEQFF. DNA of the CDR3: TGCGCCAGCAGCTTCCCCCCTGGCTCTAGCGGGGGTTACAATGAGCAGTTCTTC.

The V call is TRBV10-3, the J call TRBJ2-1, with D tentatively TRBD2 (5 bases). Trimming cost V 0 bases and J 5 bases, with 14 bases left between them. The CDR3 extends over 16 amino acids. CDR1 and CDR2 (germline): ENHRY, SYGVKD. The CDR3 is CAISESRLSGDNEQFF. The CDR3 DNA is TGTGCCATCAGTGAGTCGAGGCTATCCGGGGACAATGAGCAGTTCTTC.

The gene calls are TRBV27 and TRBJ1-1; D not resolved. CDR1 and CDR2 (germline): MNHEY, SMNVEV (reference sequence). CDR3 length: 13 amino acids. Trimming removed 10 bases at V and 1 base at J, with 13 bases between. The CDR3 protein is CATQGRENTEAFF. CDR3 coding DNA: TGTGCCACCCAAGGGAGAGAGAACACTGAAGCTTTCTTT.

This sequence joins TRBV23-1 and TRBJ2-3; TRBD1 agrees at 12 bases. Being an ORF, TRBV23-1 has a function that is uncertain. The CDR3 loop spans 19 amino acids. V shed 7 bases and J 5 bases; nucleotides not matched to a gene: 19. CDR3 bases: TGCGCCAGCACCAATCCAGACCGGGACAGGGGGCCCGAGAGAGATACGCAGTATTTT. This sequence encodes CASTNPDRDRGPERDTQYF.

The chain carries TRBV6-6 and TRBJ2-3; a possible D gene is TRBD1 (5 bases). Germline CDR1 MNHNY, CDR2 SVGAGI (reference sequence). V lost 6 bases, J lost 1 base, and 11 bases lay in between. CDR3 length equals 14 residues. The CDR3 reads CASRRSQGTDTQYF. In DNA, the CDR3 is TGTGCCAGCAGACGATCACAGGGCACAGATACGCAGTATTTT.

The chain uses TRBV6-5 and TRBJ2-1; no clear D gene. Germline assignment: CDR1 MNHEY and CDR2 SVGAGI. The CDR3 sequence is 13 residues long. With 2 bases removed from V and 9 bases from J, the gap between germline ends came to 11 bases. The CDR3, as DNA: TGTGCCAGCAGTTACCCCTCACGGAGTGAGCAGTTCTTC. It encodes CASSYPSRSEQFF.

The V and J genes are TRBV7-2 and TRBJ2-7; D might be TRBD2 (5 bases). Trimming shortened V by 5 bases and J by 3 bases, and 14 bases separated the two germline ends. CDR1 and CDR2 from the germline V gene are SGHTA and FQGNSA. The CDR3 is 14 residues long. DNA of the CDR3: TGTGCCAGCAGCCCGGGGAGCGTGGACTACGAGCAGTACTTC. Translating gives CASSPGSVDYEQYF.

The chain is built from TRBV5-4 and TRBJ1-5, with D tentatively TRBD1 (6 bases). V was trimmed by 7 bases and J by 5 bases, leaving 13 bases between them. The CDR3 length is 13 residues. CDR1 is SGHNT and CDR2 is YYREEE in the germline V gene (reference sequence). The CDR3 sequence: CASPRGGHQPQHF. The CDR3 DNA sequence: TGTGCCAGCCCCCGCGGGGGGCATCAGCCCCAGCATTTT.

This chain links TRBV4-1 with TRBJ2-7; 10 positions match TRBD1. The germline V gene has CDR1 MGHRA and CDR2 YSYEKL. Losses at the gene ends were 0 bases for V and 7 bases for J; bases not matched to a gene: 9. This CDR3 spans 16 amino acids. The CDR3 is CASSQDIGTGALEQYF. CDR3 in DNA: TGCGCCAGCAGCCAAGATATCGGGACAGGGGCCCTGGAGCAGTACTTC.

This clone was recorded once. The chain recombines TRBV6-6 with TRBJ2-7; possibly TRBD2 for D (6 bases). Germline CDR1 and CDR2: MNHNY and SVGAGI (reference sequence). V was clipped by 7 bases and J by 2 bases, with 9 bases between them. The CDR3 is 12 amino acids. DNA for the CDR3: TGTGCCAGCAATGCGGGGCCCTACGAGCAGTACTTC. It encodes CASNAGPYEQYF.

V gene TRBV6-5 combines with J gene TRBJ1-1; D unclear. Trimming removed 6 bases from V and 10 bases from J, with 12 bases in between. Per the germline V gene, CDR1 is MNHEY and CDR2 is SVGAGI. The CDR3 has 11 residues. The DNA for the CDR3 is TGTGCCAGCAGCAAGGGTTTCTTAGCTTTCTTT. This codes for CASSKGFLAFF.

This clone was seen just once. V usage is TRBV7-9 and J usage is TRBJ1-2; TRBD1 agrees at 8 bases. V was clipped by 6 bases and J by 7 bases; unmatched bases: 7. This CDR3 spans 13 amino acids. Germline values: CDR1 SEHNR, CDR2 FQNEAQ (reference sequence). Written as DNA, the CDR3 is TGTGCCAGCAGGTCTGACAGGGGATCTGGCTACACCTTC. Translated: CASRSDRGSGYTF.

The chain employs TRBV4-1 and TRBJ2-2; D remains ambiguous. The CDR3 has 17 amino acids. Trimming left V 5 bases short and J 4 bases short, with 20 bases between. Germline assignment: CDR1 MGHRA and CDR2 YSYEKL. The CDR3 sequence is CASSYFSIQLGTGELFF. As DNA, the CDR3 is TGCGCCAGCAGCTATTTCTCGATACAGCTTGGCACCGGGGAGCTGTTTTTT.

The CDR3 bases are TGTGCCAGCAGCTTAGATCGCGCGTCCACTGGGGAGCTGTTTTTT. Translating gives CASSLDRASTGELFF. The genes are TRBV11-2 and TRBJ2-2; no reliable D call. Trimming pared 0 bases from V and 8 bases from J, leaving 13 bases between. Germline CDR1 reads SGHAT; CDR2 reads FQNNGV. CDR3 length: 15 residues.

Here the CDR3 reads CARSGRQGNNSPLHF. The CDR3 bases are TGTGCCAGAAGCGGCCGACAGGGTAATAATTCACCCCTCCACTTT. The chain combines TRBV5-3 with TRBJ1-6, with 7 bases lining up with TRBD1. TRBV5-3 is classed as an ORF, of uncertain function. J lost 5 bases, V lost 4 bases, and 6 bases had no gene match. The CDR3 has 15 residues.

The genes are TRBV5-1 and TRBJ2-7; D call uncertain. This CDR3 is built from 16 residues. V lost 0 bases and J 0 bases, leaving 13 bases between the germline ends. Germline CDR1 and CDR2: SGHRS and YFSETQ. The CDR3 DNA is TGCGCCAGCAGCTTGGCCGGGTTTGAGATCTCCTACGAGCAGTACTTC. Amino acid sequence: CASSLAGFEISYEQYF.

CDR3 loop: CASSLPTRQLEAFF. The CDR3 DNA sequence: TGTGCCAGCAGTTTACCCACCCGACAACTTGAAGCTTTCTTT. The rearrangement joins TRBV28 to TRBJ1-1; no reliable D call. This CDR3 is 14 amino acids long. Deletions cut 2 bases from V and 7 bases from J, with 14 bases between. Per the germline V gene, CDR1 is MDHEN and CDR2 is SYDVKM.

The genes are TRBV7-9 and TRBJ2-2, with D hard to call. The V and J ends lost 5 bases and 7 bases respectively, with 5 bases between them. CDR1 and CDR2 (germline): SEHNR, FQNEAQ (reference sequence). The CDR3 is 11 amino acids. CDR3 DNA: TGTGCCAGCAGCGAAGACGGGGAGCTGTTTTTT. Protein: CASSEDGELFF.

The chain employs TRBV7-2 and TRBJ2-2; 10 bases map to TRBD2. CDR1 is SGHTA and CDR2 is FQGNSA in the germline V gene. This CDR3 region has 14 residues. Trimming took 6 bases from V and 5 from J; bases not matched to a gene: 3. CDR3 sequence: CASRVAGGTGELFF. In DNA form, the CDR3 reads TGTGCCAGCAGAGTAGCGGGAGGTACCGGGGAGCTGTTTTTT.

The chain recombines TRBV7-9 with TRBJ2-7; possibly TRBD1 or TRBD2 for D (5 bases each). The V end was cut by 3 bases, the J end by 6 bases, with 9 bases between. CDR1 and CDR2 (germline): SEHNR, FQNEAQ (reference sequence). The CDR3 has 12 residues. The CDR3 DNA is TGTGCCAGCAGCTTTCCAGGGACCGAGCAGTACTTC. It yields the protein CASSFPGTEQYF. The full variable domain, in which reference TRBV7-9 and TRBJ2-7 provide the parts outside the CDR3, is DTGVSQNPRHKITKRGQNVTFRCDPISEHNRLYWYRQTLGQGPEFLTYFQNEAQLEKSRLLSDRFSAERPKGSFSTLEIQRTEQGDSAMYLCASSFPGTEQYFGPGTRLTVT.

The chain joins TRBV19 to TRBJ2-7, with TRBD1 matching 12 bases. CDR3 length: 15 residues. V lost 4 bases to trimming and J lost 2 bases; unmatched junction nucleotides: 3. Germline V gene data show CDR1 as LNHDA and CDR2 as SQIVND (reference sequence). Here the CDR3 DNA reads TGTGCCAGTAGTAAGGGACAGGGGGCTGCCTACGAGCAGTACTTC. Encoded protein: CASSKGQGAAYEQYF.

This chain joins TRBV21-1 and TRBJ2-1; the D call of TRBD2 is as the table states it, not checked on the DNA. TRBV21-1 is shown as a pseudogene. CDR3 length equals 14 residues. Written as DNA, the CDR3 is TGTGCCAGCAGCAAAGCCACGGGGGAGGATGAGCAGTTCTTC. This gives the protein CASSKATGEDEQFF.